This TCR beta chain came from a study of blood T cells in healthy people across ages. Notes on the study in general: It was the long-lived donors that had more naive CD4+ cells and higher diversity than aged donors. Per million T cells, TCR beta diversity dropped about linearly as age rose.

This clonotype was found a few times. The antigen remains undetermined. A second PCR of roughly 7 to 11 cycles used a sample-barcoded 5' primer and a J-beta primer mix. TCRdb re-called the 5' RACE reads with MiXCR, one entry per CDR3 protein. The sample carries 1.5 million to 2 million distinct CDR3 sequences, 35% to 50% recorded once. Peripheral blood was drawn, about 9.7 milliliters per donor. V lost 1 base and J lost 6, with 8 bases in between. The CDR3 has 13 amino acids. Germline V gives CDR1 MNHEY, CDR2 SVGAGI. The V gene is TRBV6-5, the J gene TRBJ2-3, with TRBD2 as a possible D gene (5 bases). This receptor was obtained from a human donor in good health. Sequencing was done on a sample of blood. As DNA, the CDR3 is TGTGCCAGCAGTTACTGGACTGGCGATACGCAGTATTTT. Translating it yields CASSYWTGDTQYF.